Shown below are 27 T cell receptor beta chains from a single sample sequenced in a study of prognosis after radiotherapy for stage I lung cancer. Starting from genomic DNA, TCR beta CDR3 was amplified through two-round multiplex PCR. Primers targeting each individual TRBV and TRBJ gene were applied in first-round PCR. TCRdb ran MiXCR on the multiplex PCR reads and lists one entry per CDR3 protein. The sample shows 23,000 or so distinct CDR3 sequences, around 36% of them seen only once. The sequencing here drew on PBMCs, taken before or after stereotactic body radiation therapy (not recorded which). Receptors were obtained from a donor over 45 with non-small cell lung cancer.

This clonotype was observed many times. The chain uses TRBV4-2 and TRBJ2-3, with a possible D match to TRBD2 (6 bases). Trimming shortened V by 4 bases and J by 0 bases, and 14 bases separated the two germline ends. The length of the CDR3 is 16 residues. CDR1 and CDR2 from the germline V gene are LGHNA and YNFKEQ. Written as DNA, the CDR3 is TGTGCCAGCAGCCGGGATCCTAGCGTTAGCACAGATACGCAGTATTTT. Amino acid sequence: CASSRDPSVSTDTQYF.

In this sample, this clonotype turned up many times. This sequence joins TRBV7-3 and TRBJ2-2; 8 positions match TRBD1. The CDR3 has 15 residues. Germline CDR1 and CDR2: SGHTA and FQGTGA. J was trimmed by 6 bases and V by 5 bases; bases with no gene match: 8. The CDR3: CASSASRTGPGELFF. CDR3 bases: TGTGCCAGCAGCGCATCCCGGACAGGGCCCGGGGAGCTGTTTTTT. The full variable domain, completed using reference TRBV7-3 and TRBJ2-2, is GAGVSQTPSNKVTEKGKYVELRCDPISGHTALYWYRQSLGQGPEFLIYFQGTGAADDSGLPNDRFFAVRPEGSVSTLKIQRTERGDSAVYLCASSASRTGPGELFFGEGSRLTVL.

This clonotype was observed at least ten times. CDR3 region: CAWTGRPTYEQYF. Written as DNA, the CDR3 is TGTGCCTGGACAGGGCGACCTACCTACGAGCAGTACTTC. The chain uses TRBV30 and TRBJ2-7, with D maybe TRBD1 (5 bases). Trimming removed 4 bases at V and 2 bases at J, with 12 bases between. There are 13 residues in the CDR3. CDR1 and CDR2 (germline): GTSNPN, SVGIG (reference sequence).

This clonotype has at least ten counts. The chain combines TRBV24-1 with TRBJ1-2, with 7 positions matching TRBD1. The CDR3 length is 16 residues. With 4 bases clipped from V and 1 base from J, the junction kept 8 bases outside the gene matches. CDR1 and CDR2 from the germline V gene are KGHDR and SFDVKD. CDR3 region: CATSESTGHNNYGYTF. CDR3 nucleotides: TGTGCCACCAGTGAGTCGACAGGGCACAATAACTATGGCTACACCTTC.

Points on this clonotype: With a much larger clone just one base away, this may be a read error. The V and J genes are TRBV3-1 and TRBJ2-2; D is perhaps TRBD2 (6 bases). CDR3 length: 14 residues. From germline, CDR1 is LGHDT and CDR2 YNNKEL (reference sequence). CDR3 protein: CAGSRGGDTGELFF. The CDR3, as DNA: TGTGCCGGCAGCCGGGGCGGGGACACCGGGGAGCTGTTTTTT. The full variable domain, with the rest looked up from reference TRBV3-1 and TRBJ2-2, is DTAVSQTPKYLVTQMGNDKSIKCEQNLGHDTMYWYKQDSKKFLKIMFSYNNKELIINETVPNRFSPKSPDKAHLNLHINSLELGDSAVYFCAGSRGGDTGELFFGEGSRLTVL.

This clonotype was seen repeatedly, ten times or more. V is TRBV3-1 and J is TRBJ2-7, with no clear D. Germline assignment: CDR1 LGHDT and CDR2 YNNKEL (reference sequence). Trimming took 4 bases from V and 3 from J, leaving 10 bases between them. This CDR3 has 13 residues. CDR3 sequence (DNA): TGTGCCAGCAGCCCCCAAACAGACTACGAGCAGTACTTC. Its protein is CASSPQTDYEQYF.

This clonotype occurred a few times. Relative to the germline gene, one junction end is altered; a read error may explain this. The V and J genes are TRBV7-3 and TRBJ1-1; 8 bases agree with TRBD1. The CDR3 consists of 15 residues. Germline CDR1 and CDR2: SGHTA and FQGTGA. The chain's CDR3 is CANSLTAGGVTEAFF. In nucleotides, the CDR3 is TGTGCCAACAGCTTAACTGCAGGGGGCGTGACTGAAGCTTTCTTT.

The rearrangement joins TRBV28 to TRBJ1-2, with D maybe TRBD1 (6 bases). Germline V gene lookup returns CDR1 MDHEN and CDR2 SYDVKM. The CDR3 runs 16 residues. V was pared by 4 bases and J by 0 bases, with 15 bases between. CDR3 in DNA: TGTGCCAGCAGTTCCTTGAACAGGGTAGCTAACTATGGCTACACCTTC. This encodes CASSSLNRVANYGYTF.

This clonotype came up many times. The chain joins TRBV7-9 to TRBJ1-5; TRBD1 might be the D (5 bases). Germline CDR1 SEHNR, CDR2 FQNEAQ (reference sequence). CDR3 length: 16 residues. V gave up 1 base and J gave up 0 bases, with 10 bases separating them. The CDR3 DNA reads as TGTGCCAGCAGCTTAGTAGACAGCTTTAGCAATCAGCCCCAGCATTTT. As protein: CASSLVDSFSNQPQHF.

This sequence joins TRBV25-1 and TRBJ1-1; D may be TRBD1 (5 bases). Germline V gene lookup returns CDR1 MGHDK and CDR2 SYGVNS. The CDR3 consists of 15 residues. Deletions cut 1 base from V and 1 base from J, with 10 bases between. The CDR3 spells CASSEFGRENTEAFF. CDR3 DNA: TGTGCCAGCAGTGAATTCGGCAGGGAGAACACTGAAGCTTTCTTT.

This clonotype came up a few times. The chain uses TRBV4-1 and TRBJ2-3, with 16 nucleotides matching TRBD2. The CDR3 length is 20 residues. Germline CDR1 MGHRA, CDR2 YSYEKL. Losses at the gene ends were 6 bases for V and 5 bases for J; bases not matched to a gene: 17. CDR3 residues: CASSQRIPGLAGGPEDTQYF. The CDR3 nucleotides are TGCGCCAGCAGTCAACGAATCCCGGGACTAGCGGGAGGGCCAGAAGATACGCAGTATTTT.

This clonotype came up many times. V gene TRBV12-3 or TRBV12-4 combines with J gene TRBJ2-6; D is possibly TRBD1 or TRBD2 (5 bases each). The CDR3 is 15 amino acids. The V and J ends lost 2 bases and 3 bases respectively, with 8 bases between them. The CDR3 spells CASSLWGSGANVLTF. In DNA, the CDR3 is TGTGCCAGCAGTTTATGGGGGAGTGGGGCCAACGTCCTGACTTTC.

To note about this clonotype: It may be a read error: a sequence one base away is much more abundant. V is TRBV5-5 and J is TRBJ2-6; D unclear. Germline V gene sequence: CDR1 SGHKS, CDR2 YYEKEE (reference sequence). The CDR3 loop spans 15 amino acids. Here the CDR3 reads CANSHHPSGANVLTF. The CDR3 region has the DNA TGTGCCAACAGCCACCACCCCTCTGGGGCCAACGTCCTGACTTTC.

This clonotype was seen a handful of times. The chain recombines TRBV6-1 with TRBJ2-7; possible D gene TRBD1, 5 bases. Per the germline V gene, CDR1 is MNHNS and CDR2 is SASEGT. This CDR3 comprises 13 residues. With 9 bases removed from V and 1 base from J, the gap between germline ends came to 13 bases. The CDR3 DNA reads as TGTGCCAGTAGACGTACAGGTTCCTACGAGCAGTACTTC. It translates to CASRRTGSYEQYF.

The rearrangement uses TRBV15 and TRBJ1-6; no clear D gene. The CDR3 extends over 15 amino acids. Trimming removed 0 bases from V and 7 bases from J, with 10 bases in between. Per the germline V gene, CDR1 is LNHNV and CDR2 is YYDKDF (reference sequence). CDR3 loop: CATSRDRTANSPLHF. In DNA form, the CDR3 reads TGTGCCACCAGCAGAGATCGAACAGCCAATTCACCCCTCCACTTT.

Comment on this clonotype: This is likely an artifact of a read error, given a far larger clone one base away. The rearrangement uses TRBV24-1 and TRBJ2-7; 9 bases agree with TRBD1. J lost 7 bases, V lost 4 bases, and 10 bases had no gene match. Germline CDR1 and CDR2: KGHDR and SFDVKD. This CDR3 comprises 15 residues. The CDR3 is CATSEPRTGVNEQYF. The DNA of the CDR3 is TGTGCCACCAGTGAGCCCAGGACAGGGGTCAATGAGCAGTACTTC.

In its sample, this clonotype was seen many times. V usage is TRBV7-9 and J usage is TRBJ1-6, with 9 positions matching TRBD1. From germline, CDR1 is SEHNR and CDR2 FQNEAQ (reference sequence). The trim removed 1 base at V and 14 bases at J, leaving 6 bases unmatched. The CDR3 covers 14 residues. CDR3 amino acids: CASSLEGTGHTLHF. CDR3 DNA: TGTGCCAGCAGCTTAGAAGGGACAGGGCATACCCTCCACTTT.

This clonotype was seen many times. V is TRBV19 and J is TRBJ1-2; D perhaps matches TRBD1 (5 bases). This CDR3 comprises 14 residues. Trimming took 7 bases from V and 5 from J, leaving 17 bases between them. Germline V gene sequence: CDR1 LNHDA, CDR2 SQIVND (reference sequence). CDR3 residues: CASTLDSRRYGYTF. The CDR3 DNA sequence: TGTGCCAGTACCTTAGACAGCCGGAGGTATGGCTACACCTTC.

The table lists this clonotype with many counts. The rearrangement uses TRBV7-8 and TRBJ2-2; TRBD2 agrees at 13 bases. From germline, CDR1 is SGHVS and CDR2 FQNEAQ. This CDR3 region has 16 residues. The V and J ends lost 1 base and 6 bases, in that order; junction bases with no gene match: 2. The CDR3 coding sequence is TGTGCCAGCAGCTTAGGGGGACTAGCGGGATCCGGGGAGCTGTTTTTT. Protein sequence: CASSLGGLAGSGELFF. Based on the CDR3 plus reference TRBV7-8 and TRBJ2-2, the full variable domain is GAGVSQSPRYKVAKRGQDVALRCDPISGHVSLFWYQQALGQGPEFLTYFQNEAQLDKSGLPSDRFFAERPEGSVSTLKIQRTQQEDSAVYLCASSLGGLAGSGELFFGEGSRLTVL.

At least ten counts were recorded for this clonotype. The chain uses TRBV28 and TRBJ1-1; 9 bases line up with TRBD1. Trimming took 3 bases from V and 3 from J; bases not matched to a gene: 5. CDR3 length equals 15 residues. Germline V gene sequence: CDR1 MDHEN, CDR2 SYDVKM. The CDR3 region is CASSFKQGAYTEAFF. CDR3 bases: TGTGCCAGCAGTTTTAAACAGGGGGCTTACACTGAAGCTTTCTTT.

Many counts were recorded for this clonotype. The V call is TRBV5-1, the J call TRBJ1-2; TRBD1 agrees at 11 bases. The trim removed 2 bases at V and 7 bases at J, leaving 7 bases unmatched. This CDR3 has 15 amino acids. Per germline, CDR1 SGHRS and CDR2 YFSETQ. The CDR3 region is CASSLSGQGASGYTF. In nucleotides, the CDR3 is TGCGCCAGCAGCTTATCCGGACAGGGGGCCAGTGGCTACACCTTC.

The chain uses TRBV20-1 and TRBJ2-7; 9 nucleotides agree with TRBD1. Germline-derived CDR1 and CDR2 are DFQATT and SNEGSKA (reference sequence). V was clipped by 2 bases and J by 5 bases; unmatched bases: 13. The CDR3 spans 16 residues. Written as DNA, the CDR3 is TGCAGTGCTAGATATCAAAGCGGGACAGGGTTCCACGAGCAGTACTTC. Amino acid sequence: CSARYQSGTGFHEQYF.

In its sample, this clonotype was seen many times. The rearrangement uses TRBV5-1 and TRBJ1-1, with TRBD1 matching 10 bases. CDR1 is SGHRS, CDR2 YFSETQ, per germline. The CDR3 has 17 amino acids. The V and J ends lost 0 bases and 1 base, in that order; junction bases with no gene match: 6. The CDR3 DNA is TGCGCCAGCAGCTTGGCATTCGGGACAGGGGCGAACACTGAAGCTTTCTTT. Its protein is CASSLAFGTGANTEAFF.

This clonotype was seen once. This rearrangement joins TRBV7-9 to TRBJ2-4, with D unresolved. V was pared by 2 bases and J by 9 bases, with 11 bases between. Germline V gene lookup returns CDR1 SEHNR and CDR2 FQNEAQ (reference sequence). The CDR3 length is 13 residues. The CDR3 loop is CASSLWEGRIQYF. The CDR3 DNA reads TGTGCCAGCAGCTTATGGGAAGGTCGCATTCAGTACTTC.

This clonotype was picked up many times. The rearrangement links TRBV6-5 to TRBJ2-5; D uncertain. CDR1 and CDR2 (germline): MNHEY, SVGAGI. V lost 0 bases to trimming and J lost 7 bases, with 9 bases between them. This CDR3 is 13 amino acids long. The chain's CDR3 is CASSYSTRGTQYF. CDR3 coding DNA: TGTGCCAGCAGTTACTCGACGAGAGGGACCCAGTACTTC.

The sample holds many counts of this clonotype. The chain uses TRBV9 and TRBJ2-7; D is perhaps TRBD2 (6 bases). In germline, CDR1 is SGDLS, CDR2 YYNGEE. V dropped 3 bases and J dropped 2 bases, with 18 bases sitting between them. This CDR3 comprises 16 residues. The CDR3, as DNA: TGTGCCAGCAGCGCCTTCCCCCGGGAGCGAACCTACGAGCAGTACTTC. Its protein product is CASSAFPRERTYEQYF.

Many counts were recorded for this clonotype. This chain uses TRBV9 with TRBJ2-7; D is undetermined. This CDR3 comprises 14 residues. Germline CDR1 SGDLS, CDR2 YYNGEE. V dropped 0 bases and J dropped 5 bases, with 12 bases sitting between them. Written as DNA, the CDR3 is TGTGCCAGCAGCGTAGGTGTCAGAGGCCACGAGCAGTACTTC. Its translation is CASSVGVRGHEQYF.